Listed below are T cell receptor beta chains from one sample, sequenced in a study of Tregs in tolerant kidney transplant recipients. The repertoire was sequenced with immunoSEQ multiplex PCR; TCRdb's copy has only in-frame clones and lacks some. The sample holds about 83,000 clones, under 98% seen once. This material consisted of CD4+ T cells from blood, taken before the transplant. The receptors come from a human donor who received a combined kidney and bone marrow transplant. CDR3s leave out the opening cysteine and the closing phenylalanine or tryptophan. The order of the fields is J gene, V gene, CDR3 length, CDR3 protein.

TRBJ2-5 TRBV4-3 15 ASSQEREGLVLQTQY
TRBJ2-6 TRBV6-4 16 ASSVTGTGLSGANVLT
TRBJ1-2 TRBV2 11 ASSVGGFYGYT
TRBJ1-2 TRBV7-2 13 ASSLGSQGRDGYT
TRBJ1-1 TRBV5-1 14 ASSAKVSGSNAEAF
TRBJ1-2 TRBV18 12 ASSPSGLQIGYT
TRBJ2-3 TRBV4-3 13 ASSQDRLGTDTQY
TRBJ2-2 TRBV6-6 12 ASRPQGNTGELF
TRBJ1-6 TRBV7-2 12 ASSLDGGNSPLH
TRBJ2-3 TRBV11-2 13 ASSRPGQGWNTQY
TRBJ2-7 TRBV27 12 ASSSRGPSGEQY
TRBJ2-5 TRBV27 14 ASSSWAGGRTETQY
TRBJ2-6 TRBV5-5 15 ASSSTGVNSGANVLT
TRBJ1-2 TRBV30 10 AWSVYRGGYT
TRBJ2-1 TRBV6-5 13 ASSYGGGQYNEQF
TRBJ1-4 TRBV18 12 ASSPNRDNEKLF
TRBJ1-4 TRBV7-9 11 ASSLFAGEKLF
TRBJ1-2 TRBV15 11 ATSRGREYGYT
TRBJ2-7 TRBV4-1 15 ASSQALTQGPVYEQY
TRBJ1-2 TRBV7-9 13 ASSLGQGVVDGYT
TRBJ2-1 TRBV30 12 AWSIGVAYNEQF
TRBJ2-3 TRBV5-1 12 ASQTSLSTDTQY
TRBJ2-7 TRBV6-1 13 ASSEVSGVGYEQY
TRBJ2-5 TRBV11-3 14 ASSSGTSTLQETQY
TRBJ2-1 TRBV2 12 ASSYSGTYNEQF
TRBJ2-7 TRBV29-1 10 SVGTGAYEQY
TRBJ1-1 TRBV6-5 12 ASSYRRENTEAF
TRBJ2-3 TRBV5-1 12 ASRFSGSTDTQY
TRBJ2-4 TRBV27 15 ASRYPTEGGDKNIQY
TRBJ1-2 TRBV7-2 13 ASSRGFNSNYGYT
TRBJ1-1 TRBV4-1 11 ASSSQAPTEAF
TRBJ2-7 TRBV6-1 13 ASSERLAASYEQY
TRBJ2-5 TRBV20-1 9 SAQKGETQY
TRBJ2-3 TRBV4-1 16 ASSRRGTSGGSADTQY
TRBJ2-5 TRBV18 9 ASTEQETQY
TRBJ2-1 TRBV5-4 13 ASSVGTSGRNEQF
TRBJ2-5 TRBV5-4 13 ASSAVLAGQETQY
TRBJ1-5 TRBV10-3 11 AITENRNQPQH
TRBJ2-7 TRBV5-6 13 ASSYGTSGSYEQY
TRBJ2-7 TRBV6-5 13 ASGSGGSSSYEQY
TRBJ1-2 TRBV29-1 9 SVERGSGYT
TRBJ2-5 TRBV5-1 15 ASSFIGVAGAQETQY
TRBJ2-1 TRBV29-1 14 SVGNSGRASYNEQF
TRBJ2-2 TRBV19 15 ASSIQGPGANTGELF